The entry below describes one TCR beta chain. Antigen specificity is unknown. This sample stems from a study of T cell responses to AZD1222 COVID-19 vaccine. General observations from the study: Spike as a whole was targeted by vaccine-associated CD4 TCRs, dominant at 160-218 and 743-854. None of the repertoires were sampled until the peak T cell response had passed. Among the donors, most were white British and more were female, and clonal diversity was possibly underestimated.

Measured with immunoSEQ multiplex PCR; TCRdb has only the in-frame clones, and not every one. The sample includes 95,000 to 130,000 clones, more than 75% of them seen just once. Germline V lookup: CDR1 LGHDT, CDR2 YNNKEL (reference sequence). The J segment lost 5 bases and the V segment lost 4 bases, leaving 9 bases of the junction unmatched. This CDR3 region has 15 residues. The clonotype comes from an adult in good health. This chain uses TRBV3-1 (or the pseudogene TRBV3-2) with TRBJ1-1; the match to TRBD1 covers 8 bases. The input for sequencing was peripheral blood, taken on day 0 of AZD1222 vaccination. In nucleotides, the CDR3 is TGTGCCAGCAGCCCGCACGGGGACAGGCAAACTGAAGCTTTCTTT. Its translation: CASSPHGDRQTEAFF.